This T cell receptor (beta chain) was recovered during a study of OX40 agonist ivuxolimab in advanced cancers. As for the study more broadly: The costimulatory receptor OX40 (CD134) was targeted by ivuxolimab, a fully human IgG2 agonistic monoclonal antibody. Prior anti-PD-1, anti-PD-L1 or anti-CTLA-4 therapy was permitted, and checkpoint inhibitors had been received by roughly 40% of dose-escalation patients. Intravenous ivuxolimab was administered to patients every 2 weeks at six dose levels: 0.01, 0.1, 0.3, 1.5, 3 and 10 mg/kg. The dose-escalation cohort was about 83% male with a mean age of around 62 years, ranging from roughly 23 to 80. Partial responses occurred in three dose-escalation patients: two with cutaneous melanoma and one with hepatocellular carcinoma. The purpose of peripheral TCRbeta sequencing was to test whether ivuxolimab changed TCR sequence diversity and led to clonal T-cell expansion. Among the 50 to 55 dose-escalation patients, about 20 had hepatocellular carcinoma, approximately 15 melanoma, 9 renal cell carcinoma and 9 head and neck cancer. The paper covers the monotherapy dose-escalation part of the phase I ivuxolimab trial, which included N ≈ 54 patients. What the work shows at the level of the full study, not this receptor alone: After ivuxolimab, more expanded clones were found on average in CD8+ T cells than in CD4+ T cells. In the 0.1-3.0 mg/kg groups, partial responders were among the patients with the lowest normalized peripheral clonal expansion, particularly in CD8+ T cells. Which antigens the clonally expanded peripheral T cells were specific for was not determined. Low levels of normalized T-cell clonal expansion were also seen in some patients who did not respond. At doses of 0.1 to 3.0 mg/kg, clonal expansion of both CD4+ and CD8+ blood T cells was observed from baseline to week 6.

Sequences GTSNPN (CDR1) and SVGIG (CDR2) are obtained from the germline V gene (reference sequence). There are 13 amino acids in the CDR3, from cysteine to phenylalanine inclusive. CDR3 DNA is the only sequence kept; it has 39 bases, read in frame from the first base. V and J lose 1 base and 3 bases, and a span of 10 bases separates them. For sequencing of the TCRbeta CDR3 region, genomic DNA was extracted from the sorted cells. The immunoSEQ Assay was used to sequence the TCRbeta CDR3 regions. Here the immuneACCESS table is served through TCRdb, limited to in-frame sequences with V and J called. Missing clones are a known gap in these copies; in checked studies unresolved V genes cover under half, and the rest lacks a known reason. The sample table records about 18,000 clones; 80% to 85% of these occur just once. Clones ranked in the top ten supply roughly 44% of the sample. As to this clone: Its target antigen remains unknown. There are no base qualities to consult, and no much larger clone falls within one base.

Patients with a history of autoimmune disease or receiving systemic immunosuppression were excluded from the trial. Peripheral blood for TCR sequencing was collected from all dose cohorts at baseline, on cycle 4 day 1, and on cycle 7 day 1. The samples were taken from a phase I, first-in-human, multicenter, open-label dose-escalation trial of ivuxolimab. Adults with locally advanced or metastatic melanoma, renal cell, hepatocellular, or head and neck squamous cell carcinoma were enrolled in the trial. Before TCR sequencing, CD4+ and CD8+ T cells were separately sorted from peripheral blood. This TCR derives from an adult with an advanced solid tumor such as melanoma, head and neck, liver or kidney cancer. The chain uses TRBV30 and TRBJ2-7, with TRBD2 tentatively as D gene (6 bases match). The sample consisted of CD4+ or CD8+ T cells sorted from blood, taken in a trial of the OX40 agonist ivuxolimab. In nucleotide form, the sequence is TGTGCCTGGAGTGGGGTGGGGGGCTACGAGCAGTACTTC. Translated, it gives CAWSGVGGYEQYF. The full variable domain, with segments outside the CDR3 supplied by the reference TRBV30 and TRBJ2-7 proteins, appears as SQTIHQWPATLVQPVGSPLSLECTVEGTSNPNLYWYRQAAGRGLQLLFYSVGIGQISSEVPQNLSASRPQDRQFILSSKKLLLSDSGFYLCAWSGVGGYEQYFGPGTRLTVT.